Reported below is one T cell receptor (beta chain). What it recognizes is unknown. The data were obtained in a study of cytomegalovirus exposure and HLA in healthy donors. The PCR employed 60 Vbeta primers together with 13 Jbeta primers. TCRdb keeps only in-frame clones here, not all; method: immunoSEQ multiplex PCR. Of approximately 75,000 clones listed, about 78% were seen once; the top ten hold 0.9% to 1.2%. This CDR3 contains 14 residues. V was cut by 0 bases and J by 2 bases, with 10 bases left in between. Germline V gives CDR1 GTSNPN, CDR2 SVGIG (reference sequence). General study points: According to a later analysis, donors in an Asian-associated ancestry cluster reportedly had fewer N-insertions than the 666-donor mean.

This receptor was obtained from a male donor in good health and CMV-seronegative. The source material was PBMCs. This chain joins TRBV30 and TRBJ1-1; D is uncertain. For the CDR3, the DNA is TGTGCCTGGAGTGTACGACAAGTCAACACTGAAGCTTTCTTT. Translation gives CAWSVRQVNTEAFF.